Presented here are 24 T cell receptor beta chains from one specimen sequenced in a study of OX40 agonist ivuxolimab in advanced cancers. Sequencing used immunoSEQ multiplex PCR; TCRdb keeps in-frame clones, though not all of them. Among some 70,000 clones listed, roughly 90% were seen once. The starting material was CD4+ or CD8+ T cells sorted from blood, obtained in a trial of the OX40 agonist ivuxolimab. These receptor sequences come from an adult with an advanced solid tumor such as melanoma, head and neck, liver or kidney cancer.

The chain uses TRBV7-3 and TRBJ1-2; D gene unclear. V shed 5 bases and J shed 2 bases, with 9 bases lying between them. The CDR3 runs 13 residues. The germline CDR1 and CDR2 sequences are SGHTA and FQGTGA. The CDR3 protein is CASSLDSNYGYTF. The CDR3 region has the DNA TGTGCCAGCAGCCTCGACTCGAACTATGGCTACACCTTC.

A single count supports this clone. The chain recombines TRBV7-9 with TRBJ2-7; the D is unclear. The CDR3 covers 14 residues. Germline V CDR1 and CDR2: SEHNR, FQNEAQ (reference sequence). The V end was cut by 8 bases, the J end by 0 bases, with 14 bases between. The CDR3 region is CASSPSDLSYEQYF. CDR3 DNA sequence: TGTGCCAGCTCCCCAAGCGATCTCTCCTACGAGCAGTACTTC.

The rearrangement joins TRBV28 to TRBJ1-4; D may be TRBD1 (6 bases). V was cut by 5 bases and J by 2 bases, with 15 bases left in between. CDR3 length: 16 amino acids. Germline V CDR1 and CDR2: MDHEN, SYDVKM. The CDR3 DNA reads TGTGCCAGCAGTCTTCCCATGGGGGGCACTAATGAAAAACTGTTTTTT. Amino acid sequence: CASSLPMGGTNEKLFF.

V is TRBV7-2 and J is TRBJ2-5, with 13 bases aligning to TRBD2. V lost 3 bases to trimming and J lost 4 bases; unmatched junction nucleotides: 5. Germline V lookup: CDR1 SGHTA, CDR2 FQGNSA. There are 16 residues in the CDR3. The CDR3: CASSLRTSGGGETQYF. CDR3 sequence (DNA): TGTGCCAGCAGCTTGCGGACTAGCGGGGGCGGAGAGACCCAGTACTTC. The whole variable domain, remainder taken from reference TRBV7-2 and TRBJ2-5, is GAGVSQSPSNKVTEKGKDVELRCDPISGHTALYWYRQSLGQGLEFLIYFQGNSAPDKSGLPSDRFSAERTGGSVSTLTIQRTQQEDSAVYLCASSLRTSGGGETQYFGPGTRLLVL.

Only one count was recorded for this clone. The rearrangement joins TRBV2 to TRBJ1-6; no clear D. From germline, CDR1 is SNHLY and CDR2 FYNNEI. The CDR3 contains 15 residues. Trimming took off 1 base at V and 3 bases at J, with 7 bases between the two ends. The DNA for the CDR3 is TGTGCCAGCAGTGAAGAGGCAGGCTATAATTCACCCCTCCACTTT. Translated: CASSEEAGYNSPLHF.

CDR3 loop: CASSLWAGRSGANVLTF. For the CDR3, the DNA is TGTGCCAGCAGCCTTTGGGCTGGGCGGTCTGGGGCCAACGTCCTGACTTTC. This chain uses TRBV28 with TRBJ2-6; D is ambiguous. Per the germline V gene, CDR1 is MDHEN and CDR2 is SYDVKM. The CDR3 runs 17 residues. Trimming pared 6 bases from V and 1 base from J, leaving 16 bases between.

J is TRBJ1-1 and V is TRBV6-6, with D unresolved. V dropped 0 bases and J dropped 0 bases, with 11 bases sitting between them. CDR3 length: 16 amino acids. Per germline, CDR1 MNHNY and CDR2 SVGAGI (reference sequence). CDR3 residues: CASSYSPGQMNTEAFF. Here the CDR3 DNA reads TGTGCCAGCAGTTACTCACCGGGTCAGATGAACACTGAAGCTTTCTTT.

V is TRBV7-2 and J is TRBJ2-3; TRBD2 aligns across 8 bases. The CDR3 is made up of 15 amino acids. The V segment lost 2 bases and the J segment 6 bases; nucleotides outside the gene matches: 7. Germline V lookup: CDR1 SGHTA, CDR2 FQGNSA. CDR3 in amino acids: CASSLTGGSSDTQYF. In nucleotides, the CDR3 is TGTGCCAGCAGCTTAACGGGGGGGTCCTCGGATACGCAGTATTTT.

This chain connects TRBV27 to TRBJ1-2; 7 nucleotides line up with TRBD1. CDR1 is MNHEY and CDR2 is SMNVEV in the germline V gene (reference sequence). This CDR3 has 14 residues. V gave up 4 bases and J gave up 5 bases; unmatched junction bases: 7. The CDR3 region has the DNA TGTGCCAGCAGTTCCACGGACAGGAGATATGGCTACACCTTC. Translated, it gives CASSSTDRRYGYTF.

The V gene is TRBV19, the J gene TRBJ1-4, with TRBD1 matching over 7 bases. V trimming: 3 bases; J trimming: 6 bases; junction bases outside the gene matches: 7. The CDR3 loop spans 15 amino acids. Germline values: CDR1 LNHDA, CDR2 SQIVND (reference sequence). Here the CDR3 reads CASSIFGRGYEKLFF. As DNA, the CDR3 is TGTGCCAGTAGTATTTTCGGCAGGGGGTATGAAAAACTGTTTTTT.

J is TRBJ1-4 and V is TRBV7-9; perhaps TRBD1 as D (5 bases). This CDR3 has 14 amino acids. The V end was cut by 2 bases, the J end by 7 bases, with 11 bases between. CDR1 is SEHNR and CDR2 is FQNEAQ in the germline V gene (reference sequence). The CDR3 bases are TGTGCCAGCAGCTTACGCAGGGAAGGTGAAAAACTGTTTTTT. Residues: CASSLRREGEKLFF. Full variable domain (outside the CDR3, taken from reference TRBV7-9 and TRBJ1-4): DTGVSQNPRHKITKRGQNVTFRCDPISEHNRLYWYRQTLGQGPEFLTYFQNEAQLEKSRLLSDRFSAERPKGSFSTLEIQRTEQGDSAMYLCASSLRREGEKLFFGSGTQLSVL.

This rearrangement joins TRBV5-1 to TRBJ2-7, with D tentatively TRBD1 (6 bases). V lost 2 bases, J lost 2 bases, and 14 bases lay in between. Germline values: CDR1 SGHRS, CDR2 YFSETQ. The CDR3 loop spans 15 amino acids. DNA for the CDR3: TGCGCCAGCAGCTTTGTGGCAGGGGCAACCTACGAGCAGTACTTC. This sequence encodes CASSFVAGATYEQYF. The whole variable domain, remainder taken from reference TRBV5-1 and TRBJ2-7, is KAGVTQTPRYLIKTRGQQVTLSCSPISGHRSVSWYQQTPGQGLQFLFEYFSETQRNKGNFPGRFSGRQFSNSRSEMNVSTLELGDSALYLCASSFVAGATYEQYFGPGTRLTVT.

This chain joins TRBV9 and TRBJ1-1, with D unclear. Looked up from germline, CDR1 is SGDLS and CDR2 is YYNGEE. The CDR3 has 15 residues. Trimming stripped 3 bases from V and 3 bases from J, with 15 bases between. The CDR3 region is CASSDRPLRDTEAFF. Here the CDR3 DNA reads TGTGCCAGCAGCGATCGACCCCTCCGGGACACTGAAGCTTTCTTT. The variable domain in full, with the rest retrieved from reference TRBV9 and TRBJ1-1, is DSGVTQTPKHLITATGQRVTLRCSPRSGDLSVYWYQQSLDQGLQFLIQYYNGEERAKGNILERFSAQQFPDLHSELNLSSLELGDSALYFCASSDRPLRDTEAFFGQGTRLTVV.

This clone was seen just once. The CDR3 nucleotides read TGCGCCAGCAGCCAATCGGGGAGGGGTGCTGGAAACACCATATATTTT. Translated: CASSQSGRGAGNTIYF. The V gene is TRBV4-1, the J gene TRBJ1-3; a possible D gene is TRBD1 (5 bases). Germline V lookup: CDR1 MGHRA, CDR2 YSYEKL. V lost 2 bases and J lost 2, with 13 bases in between. The CDR3 has 16 residues.

This sequence joins TRBV19 and TRBJ1-1, with TRBD1 matching over 8 bases. Trimming cost V 4 bases and J 0 bases; bases outside gene matches: 7. There are 16 residues in the CDR3. Germline V gene sequence: CDR1 LNHDA, CDR2 SQIVND (reference sequence). CDR3 nucleotides: TGTGCCAGTAGTACGGACAGGGACCGAATGAACACTGAAGCTTTCTTT. This gives the protein CASSTDRDRMNTEAFF. Based on the CDR3 plus reference TRBV19 and TRBJ1-1, the full variable domain is DGGITQSPKYLFRKEGQNVTLSCEQNLNHDAMYWYRQDPGQGLRLIYYSQIVNDFQKGDIAEGYSVSREKKESFPLTVTSAQKNPTAFYLCASSTDRDRMNTEAFFGQGTRLTVV.

The chain is built from TRBV5-5 and TRBJ2-5, with TRBD1 matching over 7 bases. Unmatched junction bases numbered 9, after V lost 2 bases and J lost 5 bases. Germline lookup yields CDR1 SGHKS and CDR2 YYEKEE (reference sequence). This CDR3 has 15 amino acids. CDR3 coding DNA: TGTGCCAGCAGCTTTCGGGACAGTGAATGGGAGACCCAGTACTTC. Translated: CASSFRDSEWETQYF.

This clone is a singleton in its sample. The genes are TRBV11-1 and TRBJ1-1, with 7 nucleotides matching TRBD1. There are 12 residues in the CDR3. The germline gives CDR1 SGHAT, CDR2 FQDESV (reference sequence). V was clipped by 11 bases and J by 1 base; unmatched bases: 4. The CDR3 DNA reads as TGTGCCTTCCGGGACAGGAACACTGAAGCTTTCTTT. Translation: CAFRDRNTEAFF. The full variable domain, in which reference TRBV11-1 and TRBJ1-1 provide the parts outside the CDR3, is EAEVAQSPRYKITEKSQAVAFWCDPISGHATLYWYRQILGQGPELLVQFQDESVVDDSQLPKDRFSAERLKGVDSTLKIQPAELGDSAMYLCAFRDRNTEAFFGQGTRLTVV.

The chain recombines TRBV6-1 with TRBJ1-1, with D possibly matching TRBD1 (5 bases). Germline-derived CDR1 and CDR2 are MNHNS and SASEGT. This CDR3 comprises 15 residues. The V and J ends lost 6 bases and 1 base respectively, with 15 bases between them. CDR3 sequence (DNA): TGTGCCAGCAGGGGTAACAGGAGGGGGAACACTGAAGCTTTCTTT. Residues: CASRGNRRGNTEAFF.

CDR3 residues: CASSVAPSSYEQYF. CDR3 coding DNA: TGTGCCAGCAGCGTAGCCCCTAGCTCCTACGAGCAGTACTTC. The V call is TRBV9, the J call TRBJ2-7; D not resolved. Germline loops: CDR1 SGDLS, CDR2 YYNGEE. This CDR3 contains 14 residues. Trimming took 0 bases from V and 0 from J, leaving 7 bases between them.

The chain combines TRBV5-4 with TRBJ2-2, with 8 bases that match TRBD2. The junction had 4 bases not matched to a gene; V was cut back by 0 bases and J by 6 bases. The CDR3 sequence is 15 residues long. Germline loops: CDR1 SGHNT, CDR2 YYREEE (reference sequence). Written as DNA, the CDR3 is TGTGCCAGCAGCTTGGTTTCCGGGGGGGCCGGGGAGCTGTTTTTT. Amino acid sequence: CASSLVSGGAGELFF.

The chain joins TRBV2 to TRBJ2-7; perhaps TRBD1 as D (6 bases). The V gene lost 6 bases and the J gene lost 6 bases, with 27 bases spanning the gap. Per germline, CDR1 SNHLY and CDR2 FYNNEI. The CDR3 has 17 residues. As DNA, the CDR3 is TGTGCCAGCAGCTCAGGGCCCTGGGGCAGGGGAGTCCTCGAGCAGTACTTC. It specifies CASSSGPWGRGVLEQYF. Full variable domain (rest looked up from reference TRBV2 and TRBJ2-7): EPEVTQTPSHQVTQMGQEVILRCVPISNHLYFYWYRQILGQKVEFLVSFYNNEISEKSEIFDDQFSVERPDGSNFTLKIRSTKLEDSAMYFCASSSGPWGRGVLEQYFGPGTRLTVT.

This clone was detected only a few times. The chain is built from TRBV19 and TRBJ2-7; TRBD1 matches 7 bases. The CDR3 totals 14 residues. Germline V CDR1 and CDR2: LNHDA, SQIVND (reference sequence). J lost 6 bases, V lost 3 bases, and 8 bases had no gene match. The CDR3 DNA follows: TGTGCCAGTAGTATCGACAGGGCGTCTCCCGAGCAGTACTTC. Translating it yields CASSIDRASPEQYF.

The rearrangement links TRBV7-2 to TRBJ2-5, with 8 bases fitting TRBD2. V gave up 2 bases and J gave up 5 bases; unmatched junction bases: 19. Per the germline V gene, CDR1 is SGHTA and CDR2 is FQGNSA. This CDR3 has 19 residues. In DNA, the CDR3 is TGTGCCAGCAGCTTATTCCCTAGTGGTAGCGGGGTGGGAAAGGAGACCCAGTACTTC. This encodes CASSLFPSGSGVGKETQYF.

This clone was found once. Other DNA sequences in the sample encode the same CDR3. The V gene is TRBV7-3, the J gene TRBJ2-6; 8 bases fit TRBD1. The V and J ends lost 2 bases and 4 bases, in that order; junction bases with no gene match: 1. There are 15 residues in the CDR3. Germline CDR1 is SGHTA and CDR2 is FQGTGA. DNA of the CDR3: TGTGCCAGCAGCTTACAGGGGGCCGGGGCCAACGTCCTGACTTTC. Residues: CASSLQGAGANVLTF. The full variable domain, with the rest looked up from reference TRBV7-3 and TRBJ2-6, is GAGVSQTPSNKVTEKGKYVELRCDPISGHTALYWYRQSLGQGPEFLIYFQGTGAADDSGLPNDRFFAVRPEGSVSTLKIQRTERGDSAVYLCASSLQGAGANVLTFGAGSRLTVL.